What follows are 7 T cell receptor beta chains derived from one specimen sequenced in a study of human T cells and chemical hapten exposure. TCRdb re-analysed the RACE reads in MiXCR, keeping a single row per CDR3 protein. In the table there are about 40,000 distinct CDR3 sequences, 3% to 4% of which are singletons. Time point specified: patch test 2, 6 weeks after DPC sensitization. Treatment described: therapeutic diphenylcyclopropenone sensitization with weekly scalp DPC. The sequencing here drew on whole blood, taken in connection with sensitization to the hapten diphenylcyclopropenone (DPC). The receptors here all came from a man in his forties with alopecia areata. Some clones in this sample may be carry-over from other donors' samples.

This clonotype was found many times. The rearrangement joins TRBV30 to TRBJ2-2, with 7 positions matching TRBD1. There are 15 residues in the CDR3. Looked up from germline, CDR1 is GTSNPN and CDR2 is SVGIG (reference sequence). Trimming removed 0 bases from V and 6 bases from J; junction bases left unmatched: 7. The CDR3 protein is CAWSVTGDVAGELFF. CDR3 in DNA: TGTGCCTGGAGTGTAACAGGGGACGTTGCCGGGGAGCTGTTTTTT.

The sample holds many counts of this clonotype. The chain links TRBV7-2 to TRBJ2-1, with 15 bases matching TRBD2. Germline values: CDR1 SGHTA, CDR2 FQGNSA. CDR3 length: 17 amino acids. Trimming at V came to 5 bases and at J to 3 bases, leaving 5 bases not matched to a gene. The CDR3, as DNA: TGTGCCAGCAGCCCGGGACTAGCGGGAGGAGGCTACAATGAGCAGTTCTTC. This codes for CASSPGLAGGGYNEQFF.

This clonotype was seen ten or more times. V and J are TRBV30 and TRBJ2-1, with D hard to call. This CDR3 has 14 amino acids. Between the trimmed V and J ends, which lost 3 bases and 5 bases, there was a span of 14 bases. Germline CDR1 and CDR2: GTSNPN and SVGIG (reference sequence). The CDR3 reads CAWSESSVHNEQFF. The CDR3 nucleotides read TGTGCCTGGAGCGAATCAAGCGTACACAATGAGCAGTTCTTC.

This clonotype showed up many times. This chain uses TRBV3-1 with TRBJ2-7; TRBD1 aligns across 7 bases. The germline CDR1 and CDR2 sequences are LGHDT and YNNKEL (reference sequence). This CDR3 has 16 residues. The V segment lost 3 bases and the J segment 3 bases; nucleotides outside the gene matches: 11. The CDR3 here is CASSQRGNRGHYEQYF. The CDR3 DNA reads TGTGCCAGCAGCCAGAGGGGTAACAGGGGCCACTACGAGCAGTACTTC.

This clonotype was detected ten times or more. This rearrangement joins TRBV15 to TRBJ1-2, with a tentative D call TRBD1 (5 bases). V lost 1 base to trimming and J lost 8 bases, with 11 bases between them. The CDR3 runs 13 residues. CDR1 LNHNV and CDR2 YYDKDF come from the germline V gene (reference sequence). CDR3 bases: TGTGCCACCAGCAGAGGGCAGGGCCAAGGCTACACCTTC. The encoded protein is CATSRGQGQGYTF. Filled out from reference TRBV15 and TRBJ1-2, the complete variable domain reads DAMVIQNPRYQVTQFGKPVTLSCSQTLNHNVMYWYQQKSSQAPKLLFHYYDKDFNNEADTPDNFQSRRPNTSFCFLDIRSPGLGDTAMYLCATSRGQGQGYTFGSGTRLTVV.

This clonotype has ten or more counts. The chain uses TRBV28 and TRBJ2-7, with TRBD1 matching 7 bases. This CDR3 has 14 amino acids. The germline CDR1 and CDR2 sequences are MDHEN and SYDVKM. V was clipped by 5 bases and J by 0 bases; unmatched bases: 4. The CDR3 DNA sequence: TGTGCCAGCAGTCCGACAGGGCCCTCCTACGAGCAGTACTTC. Its protein product is CASSPTGPSYEQYF.

This clonotype appeared many times. DNA of the CDR3: TGTGCCAGCAGTGACAGGGTACCTCTAATCGGTGGGGCCAACGTCCTGACTTTC. Encoded protein: CASSDRVPLIGGANVLTF. V usage is TRBV6-1 and J usage is TRBJ2-6, with TRBD1 as a possible D gene (5 bases). The CDR3 loop spans 18 amino acids. V was trimmed by 3 bases and J by 3 bases, leaving 18 bases between them. The germline CDR1 and CDR2 sequences are MNHNS and SASEGT.